This TCR beta chain was documented in a study of blood T cell repertoires in COVID-19. Study details: The United States, Italy and Spain provided the acute and convalescent COVID-19 samples. PBMCs, B-cell-depleted T cells, or T cells provided the cDNA or gDNA that made up the material.

As originally analysed: Reference gene primer amplification gave nucleated cell count estimates. The method was immunoSEQ multiplex PCR; TCRdb's version includes in-frame clones alone and lacks a portion of them. V, J and clone size reflect that table, while D and trimming were determined from the DNA. The sample carries roughly 220,000 clones, 80% to 85% recorded once. This CDR3 spans 14 amino acids. The germline gives CDR1 MNHEY, CDR2 SVGAGI. Deletions cut 8 bases from V and 2 bases from J, with 13 bases between. This chain links TRBV6-5 with TRBJ2-1, with D perhaps matching TRBD1 (6 bases). Sequenced: peripheral blood. The clonotype comes from a woman in her twenties or thirties who had recovered from COVID-19. The CDR3 sequence is CASGGQATYNEQFF. CDR3 DNA sequence: TGTGCCAGCGGGGGACAAGCCACCTACAATGAGCAGTTCTTC.